The rows below give T cell receptor beta chains drawn from one sample of a study of regulatory T cells in long-lasting Graves disease. TCRdb independently ran MiXCR on the multiplex PCR reads; one entry per CDR3 protein. The sample consists of just over 600,000 distinct CDR3 sequences, 16% of them appearing once. This same sample was also part of a study on T cells in Graves' hyperthyroidism and ophthalmopathy.

The sequencing used peripheral blood mononuclear cells (PBMCs), collected at new diagnosis, from a patient treated with antithyroid drugs. The receptors were gathered from a woman aged 25 to 39 with Graves disease. CDR3s include the opening cysteine and the closing phenylalanine or tryptophan. Each record gives: V gene, clone size, D gene, J gene, CDR3 DNA, CDR3 protein. D genes are given only for firm matches. Size values are once, few and many counts, or a class for expanded clones, and some rows have none.

>TRBV5-6|NA|NA|TRBJ1-1
TGTGCCAGCAGCTTCGCGGAGGGGTTAAGGGAAGCTTTCTTT
CASSFAEGLREAFF
>TRBV18|NA|NA|TRBJ2-1
TGTGCCAGCTCACCACCGACTTTGTCGAATGAGCAGTTCTTC
CASSPPTLSNEQFF
>TRBV11-3|many|NA|TRBJ2-1
TGTGCCAGCAGCTTCCGGGACGGTAACAATGAGCAGTTCTTC
CASSFRDGNNEQFF
>TRBV6-1|many|TRBD1|TRBJ1-1
TGTGCCAGCAGTGAGGACAGGGGTGGGTTCATGAACACTGAAGCTTTCTTT
CASSEDRGGFMNTEAFF
>TRBV6-1|NA|NA|TRBJ2-7
TGTGCCAGCAAACTGGACCCTTCCTACGAGCAGTACTTC
CASKLDPSYEQYF
>TRBV28|many|NA|TRBJ1-6
TGTGCCAGCAGTTTACAGGCAGCCTCACCCCTCCACTTT
CASSLQAASPLHF
>TRBV20-1|few|TRBD2|TRBJ2-7
TGCAGTGCTAGAGATATGGCTAGCGGGAGCGACGAGCAGTACTTC
CSARDMASGSDEQYF
>TRBV7-9|NA|NA|TRBJ2-7
TGTGCCAGCCACGGTGGGGGACCGCCGTTCTTC
CASHGGGPPFF
>TRBV12-5|few|TRBD2|TRBJ2-7
TGTGCTAGTGGGGGACTAGCGGGAGGGCTCTCCTACGAGCAGTACTTC
CASGGLAGGLSYEQYF
>TRBV7-3|many|TRBD2|TRBJ2-2
TGTGCCAGCAGCCGATTAGCGGGAGAGACCGGGGAGCTGTTTTTT
CASSRLAGETGELFF
>TRBV20-1|NA|NA|TRBJ2-7
TGCAGTGCTAGTTCTGGACAGACCTACGAGCAGTACTTC
CSASSGQTYEQYF
>TRBV6-2/TRBV6-3|NA|NA|TRBJ2-5
TGTGCAGCGAAGGCGGCTAGCCAAGAGACCCAGTACTTC
CAAKAASQETQYF
>TRBV29-1|many|NA|TRBJ2-1
TGCAGCGTTGTAACAGGTACTGAGCAGTTCTTC
CSVVTGTEQFF
>TRBV29-1|NA|TRBD1|TRBJ2-6
TGCAGCGTTCGGACAGGGATTTCCCAATCTGGGGCCAACGTCCTGACTTTC
CSVRTGISQSGANVLTF
>TRBV28|few|NA|TRBJ1-4
TGTGCCAGCAAGTCCGGCAGCTTTAATGAAAAACTGTTTTTT
CASKSGSFNEKLFF
>TRBV5-4|NA|NA|TRBJ1-2
TGTGCCAGCAGCGCCACCCGACTAATCTATGGCTACACCTTC
CASSATRLIYGYTF
>TRBV3-1|few|NA|TRBJ1-1
TGTGCCAGCTCGGTACAGACCAACACTGAAGCTTTCTTT
CASSVQTNTEAFF
>TRBV6-2/TRBV6-3|NA|NA|TRBJ2-1
TGTGCCAGCAGTTACTCTCCCTCAGGGGCCAGCTACAATGAGCAGTTCTTC
CASSYSPSGASYNEQFF
>TRBV5-1|few|NA|TRBJ2-6
TGCGCCAGCAGCTTGGTTGTGGGATCTGGGGCCAACGTCCTGACTTTC
CASSLVVGSGANVLTF
>TRBV2|few|NA|TRBJ2-6
TGTGCCAGCAGTGAAGCGTTCCGATCTGGGGCCAACGTCCTGACTTTC
CASSEAFRSGANVLTF
>TRBV19|NA|NA|TRBJ2-7
TGTGCCAGTAGTATTGCCGGGAGCCCCACTCGGGAGCAGTACTTC
CASSIAGSPTREQYF